One sample yielded the 29 T cell receptor beta chains listed below, sequenced in a study of vaccination and CD4 T cells after COVID-19. Treatment: roughly 11-day PBMC culture with coronavirus spike peptide pools or control peptides (ViraFEST assay). These receptors' antigens are unknown. The Oncomine TCR Beta short-read assay was applied to DNA of cultured CD4+ T cells. TCRdb independently ran MiXCR on the PCR reads; one entry per CDR3 protein. The sample shows about 18,000 distinct CDR3 sequences, roughly 73% of them seen only once. The sample was CD4+ T cells from blood, cultured in vitro, taken after SARS-CoV-2 vaccination. These receptors were collected from a human donor who received a COVID-19 vaccine.

This sequence joins TRBV7-2 and TRBJ2-3, with TRBD1 identical over 8 bases. The V segment lost 1 base and the J segment 6 bases; nucleotides outside the gene matches: 6. The CDR3 is 15 residues long. Germline CDR1 reads SGHTA; CDR2 reads FQGNSA. DNA for the CDR3: TGTGCCAGCAGCTTAGTACGACAGGGGCCGGATACGCAGTATTTT. Encoded protein: CASSLVRQGPDTQYF.

V is TRBV5-1 and J is TRBJ2-5; 8 bases match TRBD2. The CDR3 consists of 15 residues. V was pared by 2 bases and J by 1 base, with 4 bases of the junction left unmatched. The germline CDR1 and CDR2 sequences are SGHRS and YFSETQ. Here the CDR3 reads CASSFGRGAQETQYF. CDR3 DNA sequence: TGCGCCAGCAGCTTCGGGCGGGGGGCCCAAGAGACCCAGTACTTC.

This clonotype was picked up one time. The chain uses TRBV27 and TRBJ1-1; TRBD1 is a possible D gene (6 bases). The germline V gene encodes CDR1 MNHEY and CDR2 SMNVEV (reference sequence). The CDR3 is 15 residues long. V was pared by 6 bases and J by 0 bases, with 14 bases between. The CDR3 DNA follows: TGTGCCAGCAGGGGAGGACAGCTCATGAACACTGAAGCTTTCTTT. As protein: CASRGGQLMNTEAFF.

The chain employs TRBV19 and TRBJ1-1; D is undetermined. V lost 5 bases and J 0 bases, leaving 10 bases between the germline ends. Germline-derived CDR1 and CDR2 are LNHDA and SQIVND (reference sequence). The CDR3 is 14 residues long. The CDR3 nucleotides read TGTGCCAGTAGTGGGCCAACCCTGAACACTGAAGCTTTCTTT. This gives the protein CASSGPTLNTEAFF.

The genes are TRBV12-3 or TRBV12-4 and TRBJ1-2, with D possibly TRBD1 on 6 matching bases. The CDR3 runs to 13 residues. V was pared by 6 bases and J by 0 bases, with 8 bases between. The CDR3 DNA reads as TGTGCCAGCAGCTGGGACACTAACTATGGCTACACCTTC. Protein product: CASSWDTNYGYTF.

The V gene is TRBV2, the J gene TRBJ1-2; D is possibly TRBD1 (6 bases). The CDR3 extends over 14 amino acids. Germline lookup yields CDR1 SNHLY and CDR2 FYNNEI. Trimming removed 6 bases from V and 4 bases from J, with 15 bases in between. CDR3 DNA sequence: TGTGCCAGCAGCACCGGGAGGGGGACCTATGGCTACACCTTC. It is translated as CASSTGRGTYGYTF.

The V and J genes are TRBV19 and TRBJ1-1, with D tentatively TRBD1 (6 bases). V was cut by 7 bases and J by 3 bases, with 18 bases left in between. CDR1 is LNHDA and CDR2 is SQIVND in the germline V gene (reference sequence). The CDR3 length is 15 residues. Here the CDR3 DNA reads TGTGCCAGTATTAACCTAAGGGGGGCCTACACTGAAGCTTTCTTT. Its translation: CASINLRGAYTEAFF.

This clonotype was seen more than once but under ten times. The chain recombines TRBV30 with TRBJ2-3; weak D call: TRBD1 (5 bases). The CDR3 extends over 14 amino acids. Looked up from germline, CDR1 is GTSNPN and CDR2 is SVGIG (reference sequence). Trimming shortened V by 3 bases and J by 0 bases, and 10 bases separated the two germline ends. CDR3 region: CAWRQGHSTDTQYF. Written as DNA, the CDR3 is TGTGCCTGGAGGCAGGGCCATAGCACAGATACGCAGTATTTT.

The CDR3 spells CSALTGRDGYTF. In nucleotides, the CDR3 is TGCAGTGCTCTGACAGGGAGGGATGGCTACACCTTC. The chain has TRBV20-1 and TRBJ1-2, with 7 bases that match TRBD1. This CDR3 has 12 amino acids. Germline V gene sequence: CDR1 DFQATT, CDR2 SNEGSKA (reference sequence). J gave up 6 bases and V 5 bases, and 6 bases lay outside the gene matches.

This sequence joins TRBV20-1 and TRBJ1-2; 8 bases fit TRBD1. Looked up from germline, CDR1 is DFQATT and CDR2 is SNEGSKA (reference sequence). V was clipped by 1 base and J by 4 bases; unmatched bases: 8. The CDR3 covers 15 residues. In nucleotides, the CDR3 is TGCAGTGCTAGAGTCCAGACAGGGGAAGTCTATGGCTACACCTTC. Translating it yields CSARVQTGEVYGYTF.

The rearrangement joins TRBV11-3 to TRBJ1-1; no clear D gene. Germline CDR1 reads SGHNT; CDR2 reads YENEEA. Trimming removed 6 bases at V and 10 bases at J, with 15 bases between. The CDR3 has 12 residues. CDR3 sequence: CASRKTQGGAFF. The CDR3 DNA follows: TGTGCCAGCAGGAAGACGCAAGGTGGAGCTTTCTTT.

The chain joins TRBV7-9 to TRBJ1-1; TRBD1 aligns across 7 bases. Trimming removed 4 bases from V and 1 base from J; junction bases left unmatched: 9. The V gene's germline CDR1 is SEHNR and CDR2 FQNEAQ (reference sequence). This CDR3 region has 16 residues. The DNA of the CDR3 is TGTGCCAGCAGCTCTCAGGGGGGGATTCCGAACACTGAAGCTTTCTTT. The encoded protein is CASSSQGGIPNTEAFF.

The V gene is TRBV6-1, the J gene TRBJ1-5; no reliable D call. The CDR3 runs 15 residues. Deletions cut 4 bases from V and 4 bases from J, with 14 bases between. Germline CDR1 is MNHNS and CDR2 is SASEGT. CDR3 coding DNA: TGTGCCAGCAGTGTCAGGAGCCCCCTAAATCAGCCCCAGCATTTT. Residues: CASSVRSPLNQPQHF.

This sequence joins TRBV2 and TRBJ2-1, with D unclear. From germline, CDR1 is SNHLY and CDR2 FYNNEI. Trimming cost V 3 bases and J 3 bases, with 9 bases left between them. The CDR3 extends over 14 amino acids. The CDR3 loop is CASSERYYYNEQFF. The DNA for the CDR3 is TGTGCCAGCAGTGAGCGGTACTACTACAATGAGCAGTTCTTC.

The chain links TRBV6-5 to TRBJ1-1; possible D gene TRBD1, 5 bases. This CDR3 has 14 amino acids. Germline V gives CDR1 MNHEY, CDR2 SVGAGI. V was shortened by 0 bases and J by 11 bases, with 16 bases between the two germline ends. The CDR3: CASSYSRTGVGAFF. CDR3 DNA sequence: TGTGCCAGCAGTTACTCACGGACGGGGGTGGGGGCTTTCTTT.

The chain is built from TRBV2 and TRBJ2-7, with D tentatively TRBD1 (6 bases). V lost 6 bases and J lost 3, with 15 bases in between. Looked up from germline, CDR1 is SNHLY and CDR2 is FYNNEI. The CDR3 runs 14 residues. The CDR3 DNA reads as TGTGCCAGCAGCCCCGGGCAGGGGCTCTACGAGCAGTACTTC. This gives the protein CASSPGQGLYEQYF. Full variable domain (rest looked up from reference TRBV2 and TRBJ2-7): EPEVTQTPSHQVTQMGQEVILRCVPISNHLYFYWYRQILGQKVEFLVSFYNNEISEKSEIFDDQFSVERPDGSNFTLKIRSTKLEDSAMYFCASSPGQGLYEQYFGPGTRLTVT.

The J gene is TRBJ2-5, the V gene TRBV19; 12 bases align to TRBD1. With V trimmed by 5 bases and J by 5 bases, 3 bases remained unmatched. The CDR3 runs to 14 residues. The V gene's germline CDR1 is LNHDA and CDR2 SQIVND (reference sequence). CDR3 nucleotide sequence: TGTGCCAGTAGTGGGACAGGGGGCGAGGAGACCCAGTACTTC. It is translated as CASSGTGGEETQYF. Full variable domain (missing parts from reference TRBV19 and TRBJ2-5): DGGITQSPKYLFRKEGQNVTLSCEQNLNHDAMYWYRQDPGQGLRLIYYSQIVNDFQKGDIAEGYSVSREKKESFPLTVTSAQKNPTAFYLCASSGTGGEETQYFGPGTRLLVL.

The V call is TRBV24-1, the J call TRBJ1-1; TRBD1 matches 7 bases. V shed 9 bases, J shed 7 bases, and the junction held 7 bases outside the gene matches. This CDR3 is built from 12 residues. Germline values: CDR1 KGHDR, CDR2 SFDVKD. The chain's CDR3 is CATRQGPSEAFF. CDR3 nucleotide sequence: TGTGCCACCCGACAGGGACCGAGTGAAGCTTTCTTT.

The chain recombines TRBV11-3 with TRBJ2-7; the match to TRBD2 covers 8 bases. The germline V gene has CDR1 SGHNT and CDR2 YENEEA. Trimming cost V 4 bases and J 5 bases; bases outside gene matches: 7. The CDR3 runs to 14 residues. The CDR3 reads CASSSLPGGNEQYF. CDR3 coding DNA: TGTGCCAGCAGCTCCCTACCGGGGGGGAACGAGCAGTACTTC.

In its sample, this clonotype was seen a few times. This chain connects TRBV30 to TRBJ1-5; D is perhaps TRBD1 (5 bases). Germline V gives CDR1 GTSNPN, CDR2 SVGIG (reference sequence). V lost 3 bases, J lost 4 bases, and 10 bases lay in between. This CDR3 region has 13 residues. The CDR3 coding sequence is TGTGCCTGGAGCGGGACGGGTAATCAGCCCCAGCATTTT. This translates into CAWSGTGNQPQHF.

CDR3 DNA: TGTGCCACCAGTGACCCGAACGGAAACACCATATATTTT. Its translation: CATSDPNGNTIYF. This chain uses TRBV24-1 with TRBJ1-3; D uncertain. The V end was cut by 4 bases, the J end by 4 bases, with 7 bases between. The CDR3 has 13 amino acids. Germline V gives CDR1 KGHDR, CDR2 SFDVKD.

This clonotype turned up a few times. This chain links TRBV2 with TRBJ1-5, with no clear D. Germline V lookup: CDR1 SNHLY, CDR2 FYNNEI. Trimming removed 6 bases from V and 4 bases from J, with 4 bases in between. The CDR3 consists of 11 residues. In DNA, the CDR3 is TGTGCCAGCAGATTGAATCAGCCCCAGCATTTT. Translation gives CASRLNQPQHF.

This rearrangement joins TRBV20-1 to TRBJ2-2, with D hard to call. The germline V gene encodes CDR1 DFQATT and CDR2 SNEGSKA (reference sequence). The V gene lost 5 bases and the J gene lost 0 bases, with 10 bases spanning the gap. The CDR3 is 14 amino acids. The CDR3 reads CSASPSANTGELFF. The CDR3 region has the DNA TGCAGTGCTTCGCCTTCTGCGAACACCGGGGAGCTGTTTTTT.

The gene calls are TRBV15 and TRBJ2-3, with TRBD2 matching 12 bases. CDR3 length: 19 residues. V was clipped by 0 bases and J by 6 bases; unmatched bases: 13. Germline lookup yields CDR1 LNHNV and CDR2 YYDKDF (reference sequence). CDR3 protein: CATSRDYGTSGRVVDTQYF. The CDR3 DNA reads as TGTGCCACCAGCAGAGATTATGGGACTAGCGGGCGGGTCGTGGATACGCAGTATTTT.

The chain employs TRBV6-2 or TRBV6-3 and TRBJ1-6; D unclear. The CDR3 loop spans 14 amino acids. Trimming removed 6 bases at V and 8 bases at J, with 14 bases between. Germline lookup yields CDR1 MNHEY and CDR2 SVGEGT. CDR3 sequence (DNA): TGTGCCAGCAGCCAGGTGCTAAGCGATTCACCCCTCCACTTT. Protein: CASSQVLSDSPLHF.

In this sample, this clonotype turned up a few times. This sequence joins TRBV30 and TRBJ1-1, with no clear D. This CDR3 has 15 amino acids. Germline CDR1 and CDR2: GTSNPN and SVGIG (reference sequence). Between the trimmed V and J ends, which lost 3 bases and 1 base, there was a span of 15 bases. This CDR3 is CAWSRRQKANTEAFF. The CDR3 DNA reads as TGTGCCTGGAGCCGCCGACAAAAAGCGAACACTGAAGCTTTCTTT.

The J gene is TRBJ1-2, the V gene TRBV2, with D possibly matching TRBD1 (5 bases). This CDR3 is built from 15 residues. Trimming removed 1 base at V and 4 bases at J, with 13 bases between. Germline CDR1 is SNHLY and CDR2 is FYNNEI. DNA for the CDR3: TGTGCCAGCAGTGAAGATCGGGGCGGAATCTATGGCTACACCTTC. Protein sequence: CASSEDRGGIYGYTF.

V usage is TRBV6-1 and J usage is TRBJ1-3; D is possibly TRBD1 (5 bases). V gave up 7 bases and J gave up 4 bases, with 14 bases separating them. CDR1 is MNHNS and CDR2 is SASEGT in the germline V gene. The CDR3 has 14 amino acids. The CDR3 DNA reads as TGTGCCAGCAATCCCAGGGCGTGGGGAAACACCATATATTTT. Translating it yields CASNPRAWGNTIYF.

Only a few counts were recorded for this clonotype. The rearrangement joins TRBV9 to TRBJ2-1; 7 bases fit TRBD2. The ends lost 4 bases at V and 5 bases at J; junction bases unmatched: 9. This CDR3 has 15 amino acids. Per the germline V gene, CDR1 is SGDLS and CDR2 is YYNGEE. The CDR3 protein is CASSPRDYSNNEQFF. DNA of the CDR3: TGTGCCAGCAGCCCCCGGGACTACTCAAACAATGAGCAGTTCTTC.